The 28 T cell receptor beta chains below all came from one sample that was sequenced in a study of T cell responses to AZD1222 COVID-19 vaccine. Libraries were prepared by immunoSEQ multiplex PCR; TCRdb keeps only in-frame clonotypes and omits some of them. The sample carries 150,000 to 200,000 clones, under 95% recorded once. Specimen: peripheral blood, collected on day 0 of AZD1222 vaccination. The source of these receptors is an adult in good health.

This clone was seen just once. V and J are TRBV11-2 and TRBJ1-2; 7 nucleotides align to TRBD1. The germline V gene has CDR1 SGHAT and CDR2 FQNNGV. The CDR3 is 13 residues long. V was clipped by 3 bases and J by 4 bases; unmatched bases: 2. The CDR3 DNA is TGTGCCAGCAGCTTGGGGACAGCCTATGGCTACACCTTC. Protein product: CASSLGTAYGYTF. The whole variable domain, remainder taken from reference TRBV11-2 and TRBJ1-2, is EAGVAQSPRYKIIEKRQSVAFWCNPISGHATLYWYQQILGQGPKLLIQFQNNGVVDDSQLPKDRFSAERLKGVDSTLKIQPAKLEDSAVYLCASSLGTAYGYTFGSGTRLTVV.

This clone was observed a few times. The CDR3 protein is CASNSIATGQSLGYTF. The CDR3 DNA reads as TGTGCCAGCAACTCCATTGCCACGGGACAAAGCCTGGGCTACACCTTC. The chain joins TRBV27 to TRBJ1-2; D may be TRBD1 (6 bases). The V end was cut by 7 bases, the J end by 8 bases, with 26 bases between. Germline V gene data show CDR1 as MNHEY and CDR2 as SMNVEV (reference sequence). CDR3 length: 16 residues.

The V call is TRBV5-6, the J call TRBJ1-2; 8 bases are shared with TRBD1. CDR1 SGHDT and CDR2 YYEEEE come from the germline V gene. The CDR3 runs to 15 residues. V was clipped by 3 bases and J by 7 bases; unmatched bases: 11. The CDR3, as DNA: TGTGCCAGCAGCTCTCCCCCGACAGGGGACCGTGGCTACACCTTC. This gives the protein CASSSPPTGDRGYTF.

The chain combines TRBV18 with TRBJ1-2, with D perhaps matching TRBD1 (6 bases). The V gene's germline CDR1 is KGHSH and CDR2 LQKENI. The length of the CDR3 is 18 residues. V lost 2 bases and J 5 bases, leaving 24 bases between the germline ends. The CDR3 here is CASSPTPPGQSRSYGYTF. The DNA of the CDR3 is TGTGCCAGCTCACCAACTCCCCCGGGACAATCACGTTCGTATGGCTACACCTTC.

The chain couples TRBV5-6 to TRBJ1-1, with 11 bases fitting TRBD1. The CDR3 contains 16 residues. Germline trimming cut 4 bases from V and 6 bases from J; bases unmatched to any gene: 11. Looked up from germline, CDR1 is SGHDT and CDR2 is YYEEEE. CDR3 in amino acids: CASSNPWGQGDAEAFF. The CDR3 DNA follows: TGTGCCAGCAGCAATCCCTGGGGACAGGGGGACGCTGAAGCTTTCTTT.

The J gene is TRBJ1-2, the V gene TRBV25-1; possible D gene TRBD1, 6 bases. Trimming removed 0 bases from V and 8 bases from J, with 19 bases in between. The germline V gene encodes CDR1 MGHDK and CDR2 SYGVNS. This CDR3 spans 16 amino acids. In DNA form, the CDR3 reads TGTGCCAGCAGTGAATATTTATCCCGGGACAACTCCGGCTACACCTTC. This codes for CASSEYLSRDNSGYTF.

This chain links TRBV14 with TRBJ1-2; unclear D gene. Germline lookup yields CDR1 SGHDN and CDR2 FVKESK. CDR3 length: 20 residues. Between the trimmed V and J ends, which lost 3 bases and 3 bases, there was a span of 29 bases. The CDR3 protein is CASSQAAMRMGHYRYYGYTF. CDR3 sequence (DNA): TGTGCCAGCAGCCAGGCCGCGATGAGGATGGGCCACTATAGGTACTATGGCTACACCTTC.

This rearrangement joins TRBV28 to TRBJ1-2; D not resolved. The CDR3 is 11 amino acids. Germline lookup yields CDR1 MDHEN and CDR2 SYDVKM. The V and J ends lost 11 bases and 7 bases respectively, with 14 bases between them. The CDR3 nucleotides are TGTGCCTCCCGCCGAGACGGTGGCTACACCTTC. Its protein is CASRRDGGYTF.

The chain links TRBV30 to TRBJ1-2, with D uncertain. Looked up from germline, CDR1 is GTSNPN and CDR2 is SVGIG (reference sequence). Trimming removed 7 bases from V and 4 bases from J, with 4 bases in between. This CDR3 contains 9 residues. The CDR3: CASSYGYTF. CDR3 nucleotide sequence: TGTGCCTCTAGCTATGGCTACACCTTC.

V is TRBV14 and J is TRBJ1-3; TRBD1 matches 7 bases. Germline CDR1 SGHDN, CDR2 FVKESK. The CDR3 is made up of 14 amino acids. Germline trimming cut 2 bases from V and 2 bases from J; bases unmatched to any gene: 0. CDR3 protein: CASSQQGAGNTIYF. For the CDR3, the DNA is TGTGCCAGCAGCCAACAGGGGGCTGGAAACACCATATATTTT.

CDR3 amino acids: CASTLIIGEGSYEQYF. CDR3 sequence (DNA): TGTGCCAGCACCCTAATTATTGGGGAAGGCTCCTACGAGCAGTACTTC. V and J are TRBV7-2 and TRBJ2-7; D not certain. Germline loops: CDR1 SGHTA, CDR2 FQGNSA. The CDR3 is made up of 16 amino acids. V was cut by 7 bases and J by 0 bases, with 19 bases left in between.

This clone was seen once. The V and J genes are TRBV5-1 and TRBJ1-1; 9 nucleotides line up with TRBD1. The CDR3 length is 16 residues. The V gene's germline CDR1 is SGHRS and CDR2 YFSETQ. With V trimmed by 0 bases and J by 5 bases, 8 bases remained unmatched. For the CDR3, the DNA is TGCGCCAGCAGCTTGGCCCCGACAGGGGGACGGACTGAAGCTTTCTTT. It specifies CASSLAPTGGRTEAFF.

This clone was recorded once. CDR3 bases: TGTGCCAGCAGCTCCGCTGGGAGCTCTGGAAACACCATATATTTT. Protein product: CASSSAGSSGNTIYF. This rearrangement joins TRBV7-2 to TRBJ1-3; no firm D call. Trimming removed 4 bases from V and 0 bases from J, with 10 bases in between. CDR3 length equals 15 residues. Looked up from germline, CDR1 is SGHTA and CDR2 is FQGNSA.

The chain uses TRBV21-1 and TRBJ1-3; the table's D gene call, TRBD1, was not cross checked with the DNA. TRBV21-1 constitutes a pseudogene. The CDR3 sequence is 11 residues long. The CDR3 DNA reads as TGTGCCAGGCAGGCTGGAAACACCATATATTTT. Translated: CARQAGNTIYF.

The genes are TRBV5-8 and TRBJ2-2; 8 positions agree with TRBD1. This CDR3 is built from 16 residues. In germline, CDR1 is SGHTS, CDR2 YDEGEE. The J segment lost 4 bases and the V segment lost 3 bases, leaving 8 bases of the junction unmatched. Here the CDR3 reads CASSSDRAGTTGELFF. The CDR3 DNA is TGTGCCAGCAGCTCGGACAGGGCAGGTACCACCGGGGAGCTGTTTTTT.

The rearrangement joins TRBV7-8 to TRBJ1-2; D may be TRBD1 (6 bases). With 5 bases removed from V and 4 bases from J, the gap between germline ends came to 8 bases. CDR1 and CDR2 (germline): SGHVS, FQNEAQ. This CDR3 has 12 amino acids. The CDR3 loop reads CASSPQGYGYTF. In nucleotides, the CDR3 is TGTGCCAGCAGCCCACAGGGCTATGGCTACACCTTC.

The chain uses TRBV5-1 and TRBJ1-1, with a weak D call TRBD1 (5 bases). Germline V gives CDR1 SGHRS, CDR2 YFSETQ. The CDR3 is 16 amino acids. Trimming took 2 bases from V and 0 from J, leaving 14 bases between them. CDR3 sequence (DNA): TGCGCCAGCAGCTTCGGGGTCCGGGGCATGAACACTGAAGCTTTCTTT. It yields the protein CASSFGVRGMNTEAFF.

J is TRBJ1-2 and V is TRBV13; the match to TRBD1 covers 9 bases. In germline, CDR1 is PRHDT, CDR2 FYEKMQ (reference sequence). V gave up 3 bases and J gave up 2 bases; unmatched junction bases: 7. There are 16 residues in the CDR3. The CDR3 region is CASSFLRDRVNYGYTF. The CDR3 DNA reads TGTGCCAGCAGCTTTCTCCGGGACAGGGTAAACTATGGCTACACCTTC.

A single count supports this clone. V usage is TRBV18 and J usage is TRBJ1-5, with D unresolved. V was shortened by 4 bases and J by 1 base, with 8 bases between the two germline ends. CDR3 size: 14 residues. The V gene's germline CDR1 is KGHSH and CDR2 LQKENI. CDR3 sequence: CASSQQGSNQPQHF. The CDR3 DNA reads TGTGCCAGCTCACAACAAGGGAGCAATCAGCCCCAGCATTTT.

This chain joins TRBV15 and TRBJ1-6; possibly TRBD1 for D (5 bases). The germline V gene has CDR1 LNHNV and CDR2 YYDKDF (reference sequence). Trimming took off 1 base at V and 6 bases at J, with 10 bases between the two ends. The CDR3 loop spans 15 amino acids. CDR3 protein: CATSRGGLGNSPLHF. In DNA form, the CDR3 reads TGTGCCACCAGCAGAGGGGGCTTGGGTAATTCACCCCTCCACTTT.

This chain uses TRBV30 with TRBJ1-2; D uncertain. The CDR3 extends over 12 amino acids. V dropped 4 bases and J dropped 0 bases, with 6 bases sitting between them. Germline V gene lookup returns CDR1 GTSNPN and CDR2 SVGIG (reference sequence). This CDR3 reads CAWTRANYGYTF. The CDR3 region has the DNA TGTGCCTGGACCAGAGCTAACTATGGCTACACCTTC.

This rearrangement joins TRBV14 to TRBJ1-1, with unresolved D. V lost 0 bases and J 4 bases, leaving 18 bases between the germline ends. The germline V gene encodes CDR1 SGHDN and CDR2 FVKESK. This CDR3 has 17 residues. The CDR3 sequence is CASSQEGPSGVGTEAFF. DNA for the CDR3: TGTGCCAGCAGCCAAGAGGGCCCTTCAGGTGTGGGCACTGAAGCTTTCTTT.

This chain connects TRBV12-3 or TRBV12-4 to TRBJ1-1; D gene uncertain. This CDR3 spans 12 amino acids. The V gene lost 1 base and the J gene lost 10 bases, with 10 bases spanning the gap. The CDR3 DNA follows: TGTGCCAGCAGTTTAGAGCGGTGGGCAGCTTTCTTT. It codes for CASSLERWAAFF.

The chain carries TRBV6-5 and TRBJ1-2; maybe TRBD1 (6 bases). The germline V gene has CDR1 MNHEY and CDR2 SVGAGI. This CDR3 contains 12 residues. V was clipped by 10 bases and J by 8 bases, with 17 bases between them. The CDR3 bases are TGTGCCACCTCCCCGGGGGCCGAAGGCTACACCTTC. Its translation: CATSPGAEGYTF.

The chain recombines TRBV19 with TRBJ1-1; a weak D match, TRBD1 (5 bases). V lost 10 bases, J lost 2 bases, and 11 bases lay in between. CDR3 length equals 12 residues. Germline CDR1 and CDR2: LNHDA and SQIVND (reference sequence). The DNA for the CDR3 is TGTGCCACCCTAGACAGAAACACTGAAGCTTTCTTT. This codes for CATLDRNTEAFF.

DNA of the CDR3: TGCGCCAGCAGCTTGGGGGAGGAGACCCAGTACTTC. Translated, it gives CASSLGEETQYF. The rearrangement uses TRBV5-1 and TRBJ2-5; TRBD2 is a possible D gene (5 bases). The V and J ends lost 0 bases and 5 bases respectively, with 5 bases between them. This CDR3 comprises 12 residues. Germline assignment: CDR1 SGHRS and CDR2 YFSETQ.

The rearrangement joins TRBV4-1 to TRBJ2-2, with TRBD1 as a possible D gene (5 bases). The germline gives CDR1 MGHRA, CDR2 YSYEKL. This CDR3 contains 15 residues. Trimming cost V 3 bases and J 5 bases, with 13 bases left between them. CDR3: CASSHVGHYTGELFF. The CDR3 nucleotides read TGCGCCAGCAGCCACGTTGGACATTATACCGGGGAGCTGTTTTTT.

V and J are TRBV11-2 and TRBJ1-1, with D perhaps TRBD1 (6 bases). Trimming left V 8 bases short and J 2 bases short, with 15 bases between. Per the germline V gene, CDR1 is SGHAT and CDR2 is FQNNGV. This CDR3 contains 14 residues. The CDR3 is CASYPWGGNTEAFF. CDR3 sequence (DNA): TGTGCCAGCTACCCGTGGGGGGGCAACACTGAAGCTTTCTTT.